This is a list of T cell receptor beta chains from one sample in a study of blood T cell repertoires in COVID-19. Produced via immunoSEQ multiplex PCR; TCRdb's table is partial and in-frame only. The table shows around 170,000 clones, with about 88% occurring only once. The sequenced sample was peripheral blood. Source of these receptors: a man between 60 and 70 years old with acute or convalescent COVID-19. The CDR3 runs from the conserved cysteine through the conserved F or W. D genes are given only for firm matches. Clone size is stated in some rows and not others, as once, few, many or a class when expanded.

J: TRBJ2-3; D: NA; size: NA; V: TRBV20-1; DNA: TGCAGTGCTAGTCTCTTTGGAGGGTCGGCAGACACGCAGTATTTT; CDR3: CSASLFGGSADTQYF
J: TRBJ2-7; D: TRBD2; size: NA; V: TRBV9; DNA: TGTGCCAGCAGCGTAGAAAGTAGCGGGAGAGGCGAGCAGTACTTC; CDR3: CASSVESSGRGEQYF
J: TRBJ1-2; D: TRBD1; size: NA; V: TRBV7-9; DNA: TGTGCCAGCAGCTCACGGACAGGGGTGGACTATGGCTACACCTTC; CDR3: CASSSRTGVDYGYTF
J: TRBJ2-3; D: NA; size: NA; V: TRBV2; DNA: TGTGCCAGCAGTGAAGGACAGGTTAGGATCACAGATACGCAGTATTTT; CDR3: CASSEGQVRITDTQYF
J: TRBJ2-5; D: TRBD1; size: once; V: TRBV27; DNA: TGTGCCAGCAGCGGGACAGACCAAGAGACCCAGTACTTC; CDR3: CASSGTDQETQYF
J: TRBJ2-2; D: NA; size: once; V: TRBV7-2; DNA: TGTGCCAGCAGCTTAGGGGCGGCAGGGGTAAACACCGGGGAGCTGTTTTTT; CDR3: CASSLGAAGVNTGELFF
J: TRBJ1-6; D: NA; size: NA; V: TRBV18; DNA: TGTGCCAGCGCACGGACAGAGGGAGATAATTCACCCCTCCACTTT; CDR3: CASARTEGDNSPLHF
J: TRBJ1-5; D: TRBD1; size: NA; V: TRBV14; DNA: TGTGCCAGCAGCCAAGGACAGGGGGCTGGTCAGCCCCAGCATTTT; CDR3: CASSQGQGAGQPQHF
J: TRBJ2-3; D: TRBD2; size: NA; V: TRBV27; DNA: TGTGCCAGCAGGCCAAGCGGGGCCTCGGCAGATACGCAGTATTTT; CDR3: CASRPSGASADTQYF
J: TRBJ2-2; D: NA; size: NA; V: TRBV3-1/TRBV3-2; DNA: TGTGCCAGCAGCCTCCCCGTATCCGGGGAGCTGTTTTTT; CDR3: CASSLPVSGELFF
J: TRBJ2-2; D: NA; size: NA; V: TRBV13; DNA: TGTGCCAGCAGCTTAGTGCGGACCACAGGGTACGGCGGGGAGCTGTTTTTT; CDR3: CASSLVRTTGYGGELFF
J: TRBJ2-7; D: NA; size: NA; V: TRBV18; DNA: TGTGCCAGCTCACCACGGGTGGGACAACTCTACGAGCAGTACTTC; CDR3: CASSPRVGQLYEQYF
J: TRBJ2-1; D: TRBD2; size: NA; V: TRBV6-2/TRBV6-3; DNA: TGTGCCAGCAGCCGAAGCGGGGGGCTTAGCAATGAGCAGTTCTTC; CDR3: CASSRSGGLSNEQFF
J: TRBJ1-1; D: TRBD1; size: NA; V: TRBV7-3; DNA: TGTGCCAGCAGCTTGACAGGGAGGAACACTGAAGCTTTCTTT; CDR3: CASSLTGRNTEAFF
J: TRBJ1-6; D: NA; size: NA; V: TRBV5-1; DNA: TGCGCCAGCAGCGGAGAGGGTAGATCACCCCTCCACTTT; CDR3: CASSGEGRSPLHF
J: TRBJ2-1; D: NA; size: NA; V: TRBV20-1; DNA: TGCAGTGCCAGGACCTACAATGAGCAGTTCTTC; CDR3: CSARTYNEQFF
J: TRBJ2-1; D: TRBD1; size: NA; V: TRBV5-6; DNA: TGTGCCAGCAGCTGGGGGACAGGGTTCAATGAGCAGTTCTTC; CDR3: CASSWGTGFNEQFF
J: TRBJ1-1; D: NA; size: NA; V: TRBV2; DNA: TGTGCCAGCAGTGAATCCCTTGAGAGAACTTTCTTT; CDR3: CASSESLERTFF
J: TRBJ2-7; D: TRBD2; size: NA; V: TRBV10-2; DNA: TGCGCCAGCAGTTTTGGAGCGGGGGACCCCTACGAGCAGTACTTC; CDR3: CASSFGAGDPYEQYF
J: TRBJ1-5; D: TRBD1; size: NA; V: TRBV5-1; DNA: TGCGCCAGCAGCTCCTTAGGGGGCGATCAGCCCCAGCATTTT; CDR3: CASSSLGGDQPQHF
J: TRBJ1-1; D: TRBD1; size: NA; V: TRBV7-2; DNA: TGTGCCAGCAGCCACCGGGACAGATACACTGAAGCTTTCTTT; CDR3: CASSHRDRYTEAFF
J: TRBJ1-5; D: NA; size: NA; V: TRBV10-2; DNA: TGCGCCAGCAGTGGAGGAGTTCAGCCCCAGCATTTT; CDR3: CASSGGVQPQHF
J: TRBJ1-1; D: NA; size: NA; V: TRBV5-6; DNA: TGTGCCAGCAGCCCCCGCGGGGGCACTGAAGCTTTCTTT; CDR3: CASSPRGGTEAFF
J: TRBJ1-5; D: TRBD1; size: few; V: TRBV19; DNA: TGTGCCAGTAGACACCGACAGGGGGAATATCAGCCCCAGCATTTT; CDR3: CASRHRQGEYQPQHF
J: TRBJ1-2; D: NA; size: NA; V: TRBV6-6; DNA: TGTGCCAGCAGTTCCGGGGGTTCCTCCTATGGCTACACCTTC; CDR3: CASSSGGSSYGYTF
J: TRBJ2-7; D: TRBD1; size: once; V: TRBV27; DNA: TGTGCCAGCAGTTTAGACAGGGGGAATTCAAACGAGCAGTACTTC; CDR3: CASSLDRGNSNEQYF